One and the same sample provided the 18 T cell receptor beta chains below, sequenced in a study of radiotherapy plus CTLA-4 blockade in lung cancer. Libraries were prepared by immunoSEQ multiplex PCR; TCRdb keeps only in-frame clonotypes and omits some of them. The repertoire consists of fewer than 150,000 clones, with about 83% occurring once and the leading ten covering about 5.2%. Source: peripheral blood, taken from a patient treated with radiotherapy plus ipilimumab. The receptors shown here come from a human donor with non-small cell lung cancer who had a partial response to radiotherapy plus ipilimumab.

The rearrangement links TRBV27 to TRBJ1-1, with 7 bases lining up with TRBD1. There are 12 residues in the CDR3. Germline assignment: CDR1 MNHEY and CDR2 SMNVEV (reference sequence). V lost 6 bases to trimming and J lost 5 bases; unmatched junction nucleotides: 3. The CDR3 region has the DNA TGTGCCAGCAGCCGGGACAGTACTGAAGCTTTCTTT. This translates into CASSRDSTEAFF.

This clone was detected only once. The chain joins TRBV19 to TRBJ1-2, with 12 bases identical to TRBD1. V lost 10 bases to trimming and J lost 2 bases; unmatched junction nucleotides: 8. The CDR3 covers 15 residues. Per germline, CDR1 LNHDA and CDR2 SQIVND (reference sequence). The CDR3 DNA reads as TGTGCCATACGCCCCGGGACAGGGGGCAACTATGGCTACACCTTC. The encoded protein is CAIRPGTGGNYGYTF.

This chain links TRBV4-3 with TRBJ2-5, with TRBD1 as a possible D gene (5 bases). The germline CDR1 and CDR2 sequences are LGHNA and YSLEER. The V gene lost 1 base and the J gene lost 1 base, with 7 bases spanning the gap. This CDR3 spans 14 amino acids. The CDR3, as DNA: TGCGCCAGCAGCCAAGCTACAGGCCAAGAGACCCAGTACTTC. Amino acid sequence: CASSQATGQETQYF.

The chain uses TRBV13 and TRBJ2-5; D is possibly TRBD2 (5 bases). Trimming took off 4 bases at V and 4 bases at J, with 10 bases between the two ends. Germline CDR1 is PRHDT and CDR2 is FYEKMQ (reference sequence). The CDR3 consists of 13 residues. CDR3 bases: TGTGCCAGCAGCTCTTACGCGGGAGAGACCCAGTACTTC. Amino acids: CASSSYAGETQYF.

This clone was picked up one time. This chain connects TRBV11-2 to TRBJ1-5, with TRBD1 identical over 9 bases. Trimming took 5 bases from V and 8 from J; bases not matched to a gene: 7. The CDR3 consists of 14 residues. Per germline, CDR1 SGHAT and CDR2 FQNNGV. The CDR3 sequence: CASSPGTGWEPQHF. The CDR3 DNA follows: TGTGCCAGCAGCCCCGGGACAGGGTGGGAGCCCCAGCATTTT.

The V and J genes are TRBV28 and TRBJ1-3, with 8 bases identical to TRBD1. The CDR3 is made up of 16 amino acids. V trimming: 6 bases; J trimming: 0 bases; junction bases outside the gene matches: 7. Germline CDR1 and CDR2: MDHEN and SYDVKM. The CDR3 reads CASSSPGGVSGNTIYF. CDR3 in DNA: TGTGCCAGCAGCTCTCCAGGGGGCGTCTCTGGAAACACCATATATTTT.

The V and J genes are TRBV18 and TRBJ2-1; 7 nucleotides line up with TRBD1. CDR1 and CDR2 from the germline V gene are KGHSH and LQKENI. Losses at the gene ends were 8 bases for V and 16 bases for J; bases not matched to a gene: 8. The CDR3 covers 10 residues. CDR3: CASRRDSLFF. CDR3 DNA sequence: TGTGCCAGCCGCCGGGACAGCCTTTTCTTC.

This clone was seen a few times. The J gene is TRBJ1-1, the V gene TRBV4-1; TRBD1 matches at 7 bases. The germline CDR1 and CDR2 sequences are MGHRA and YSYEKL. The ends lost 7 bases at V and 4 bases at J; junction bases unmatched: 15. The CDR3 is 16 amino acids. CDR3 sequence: CASTKSPTGMGTEAFF. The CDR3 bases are TGCGCCAGCACCAAATCCCCGACAGGGATGGGCACTGAAGCTTTCTTT.

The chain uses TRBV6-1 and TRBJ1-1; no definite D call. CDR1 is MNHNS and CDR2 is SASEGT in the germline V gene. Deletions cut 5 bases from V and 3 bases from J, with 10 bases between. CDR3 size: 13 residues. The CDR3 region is CASSSRGDTEAFF. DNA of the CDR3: TGTGCCAGCAGTTCCAGAGGTGACACTGAAGCTTTCTTT.

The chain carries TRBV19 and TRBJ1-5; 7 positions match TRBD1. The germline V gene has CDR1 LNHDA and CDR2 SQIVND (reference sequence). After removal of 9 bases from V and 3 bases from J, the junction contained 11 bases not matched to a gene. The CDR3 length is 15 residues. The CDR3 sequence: CASLEKTGDNQPQHF. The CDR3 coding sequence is TGTGCCAGCCTAGAAAAAACAGGGGACAATCAGCCCCAGCATTTT.

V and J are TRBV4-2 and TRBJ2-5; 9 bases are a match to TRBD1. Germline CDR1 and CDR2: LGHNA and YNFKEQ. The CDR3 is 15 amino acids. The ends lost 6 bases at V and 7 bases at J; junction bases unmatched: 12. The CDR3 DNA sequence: TGTGCCAGCAGTCCTACAGGGGGCGCCTTCGGGACCCAGTACTTC. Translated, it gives CASSPTGGAFGTQYF.

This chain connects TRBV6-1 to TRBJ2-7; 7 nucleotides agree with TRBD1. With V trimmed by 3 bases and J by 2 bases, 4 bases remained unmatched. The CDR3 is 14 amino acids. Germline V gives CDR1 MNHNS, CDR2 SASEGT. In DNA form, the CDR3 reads TGTGCCAGCAGTGAGACGGGACAGACCTACGAGCAGTACTTC. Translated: CASSETGQTYEQYF.

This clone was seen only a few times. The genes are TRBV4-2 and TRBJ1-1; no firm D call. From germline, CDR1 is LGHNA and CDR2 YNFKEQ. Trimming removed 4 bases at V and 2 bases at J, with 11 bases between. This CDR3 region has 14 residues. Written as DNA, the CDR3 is TGTGCCAGCAGCCTAGTTAGAAAAAACACTGAAGCTTTCTTT. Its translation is CASSLVRKNTEAFF.

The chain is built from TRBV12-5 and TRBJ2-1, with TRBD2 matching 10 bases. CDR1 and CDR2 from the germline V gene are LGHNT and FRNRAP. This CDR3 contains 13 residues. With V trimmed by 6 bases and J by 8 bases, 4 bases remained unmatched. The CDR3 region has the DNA TGTGCTAGTGGAGCGGGGGGGTATGATGAGCAGTTCTTC. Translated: CASGAGGYDEQFF.

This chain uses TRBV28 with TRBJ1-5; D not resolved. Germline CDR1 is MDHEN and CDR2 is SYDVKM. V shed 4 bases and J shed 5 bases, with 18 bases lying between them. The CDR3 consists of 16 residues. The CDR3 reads CASSSGRHGSDQPQHF. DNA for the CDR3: TGTGCCAGCAGTTCCGGTCGGCACGGGAGTGATCAGCCCCAGCATTTT.

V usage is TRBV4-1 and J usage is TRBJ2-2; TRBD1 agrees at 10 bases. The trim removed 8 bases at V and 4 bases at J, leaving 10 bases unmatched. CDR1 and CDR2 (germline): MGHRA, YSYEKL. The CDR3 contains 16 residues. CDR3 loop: CASRPGQGSGTGELFF. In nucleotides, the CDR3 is TGCGCCAGCCGTCCGGGACAGGGGTCTGGCACCGGGGAGCTGTTTTTT.

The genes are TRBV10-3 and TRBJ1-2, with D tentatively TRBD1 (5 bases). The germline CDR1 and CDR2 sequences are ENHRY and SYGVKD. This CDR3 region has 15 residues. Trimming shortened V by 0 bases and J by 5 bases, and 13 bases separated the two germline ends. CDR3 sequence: CAISESTGGRYGYTF. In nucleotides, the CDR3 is TGTGCCATCAGTGAGTCCACGGGGGGGAGGTATGGCTACACCTTC.

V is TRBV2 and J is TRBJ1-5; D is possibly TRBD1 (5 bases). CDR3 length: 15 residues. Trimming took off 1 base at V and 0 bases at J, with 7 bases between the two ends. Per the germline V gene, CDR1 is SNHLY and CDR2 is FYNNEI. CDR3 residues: CASSEGQLSNQPQHF. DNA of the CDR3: TGTGCCAGCAGTGAAGGACAGCTTAGCAATCAGCCCCAGCATTTT.